This T cell receptor beta chain is from a study of cytomegalovirus exposure and HLA in healthy donors. Researchers ran the PCR with 60 Vbeta and 13 Jbeta primers. The assay was immunoSEQ multiplex PCR, and TCRdb's table has in-frame clones only and misses some. The sample has about 150,000 clones, 60% to 85% seen once. V dropped 8 bases and J dropped 0 bases, with 9 bases sitting between them. This CDR3 comprises 13 residues. Germline-derived CDR1 and CDR2 are ENHRY and SYGVKD. Of note for this clone: Antigen: not known.

General study findings and limits: In a later analysis, TCR beta V- and J-gene trimming was associated with a missense DCLRE1C variant.

This TCR derives from a man aged 35-49 years in good health and CMV-seropositive. The chain is built from TRBV10-3 and TRBJ2-3, with D possibly TRBD2 on 6 matching bases. Sequenced sample: PBMCs. This CDR3 reads CAIGGRSTDTQYF. CDR3 nucleotide sequence: TGTGCCATCGGAGGGAGGAGCACAGATACGCAGTATTTT.